The 25 T cell receptor beta chains below come from one sample, sequenced in a study of blood T cell repertoires in COVID-19. Only in-frame clones appear in the TCRdb table, and some are missing; sequencing was by immunoSEQ multiplex PCR. The table records 140,000 to 150,000 clones, approximately 91% of them present only once. The sample taken for sequencing was peripheral blood. The source is a human donor in a cohort sampled during active COVID-19.

The chain links TRBV5-1 to TRBJ1-1; D gene unclear. The CDR3 loop spans 13 amino acids. CDR1 is SGHRS and CDR2 is YFSETQ in the germline V gene. V lost 2 bases and J 1 base, leaving 6 bases between the germline ends. CDR3 sequence reads: CASSFTSNTEAFF. CDR3 DNA: TGCGCCAGCAGCTTTACTTCGAACACTGAAGCTTTCTTT.

This clone was seen only once. This sequence joins TRBV6-2 or TRBV6-3 and TRBJ2-3; 9 bases line up with TRBD1. Looked up from germline, CDR1 is MNHEY and CDR2 is SVGEGT. V lost 2 bases and J lost 4; bases outside the gene matches: 10. CDR3 length: 17 amino acids. CDR3 in amino acids: CASSYRRTGDKSDTQYF. The DNA of the CDR3 is TGTGCCAGCAGTTACCGAAGGACAGGGGATAAATCAGATACGCAGTATTTT.

This chain uses TRBV9 with TRBJ1-5, with TRBD1 identical over 7 bases. CDR3 length: 15 amino acids. V lost 4 bases to trimming and J lost 5 bases; unmatched junction nucleotides: 9. Germline CDR1 is SGDLS and CDR2 is YYNGEE. The CDR3: CASSPLGQRDQPQHF. The CDR3 nucleotides are TGTGCCAGCAGCCCATTGGGACAGAGAGATCAGCCCCAGCATTTT.

This chain uses TRBV9 with TRBJ2-7, with TRBD1 identical over 9 bases. The germline CDR1 and CDR2 sequences are SGDLS and YYNGEE. The CDR3 totals 17 residues. The ends lost 0 bases at V and 3 bases at J; junction bases unmatched: 10. In DNA form, the CDR3 reads TGTGCCAGCAGCGTAGTTTTAAGGGACAGGGCTGTCTACGAGCAGTACTTC. Its translation is CASSVVLRDRAVYEQYF.

The chain combines TRBV5-6 with TRBJ1-5; the D is unclear. The germline V gene encodes CDR1 SGHDT and CDR2 YYEEEE. Trimming pared 1 base from V and 2 bases from J, leaving 13 bases between. The CDR3 totals 16 residues. CDR3 region: CASSLSQSSGNQPQHF. The CDR3 nucleotides are TGTGCCAGCAGCTTGTCTCAGAGTAGCGGCAATCAGCCCCAGCATTTT.

The CDR3 loop reads CASSLDGGQSYEQYF. CDR3 DNA sequence: TGTGCCAGCAGCTTAGACGGGGGGCAATCCTACGAGCAGTACTTC. V and J are TRBV7-2 and TRBJ2-7; a weak D match, TRBD2 (7 bases). V was cut by 1 base and J by 1 base, with 11 bases left in between. Looked up from germline, CDR1 is SGHTA and CDR2 is FQGNSA. CDR3 length equals 15 residues.

This clone was found a few times. The chain combines TRBV10-1 with TRBJ2-7; possible D gene TRBD1, 5 bases. Looked up from germline, CDR1 is WNHNN and CDR2 is SYGVQD (reference sequence). The length of the CDR3 is 14 residues. The V gene lost 0 bases and the J gene lost 3 bases, with 9 bases spanning the gap. CDR3 nucleotide sequence: TGCGCCAGCAGTGAGTCTACAGGCTACTACGAGCAGTACTTC. It codes for CASSESTGYYEQYF.

This chain connects TRBV7-6 to TRBJ2-7; 16 nucleotides agree with TRBD2. The V gene's germline CDR1 is SGHVS and CDR2 FNYEAQ. J was trimmed by 7 bases and V by 1 base; bases with no gene match: 10. The CDR3 has 18 residues. The CDR3, as DNA: TGTGCCAGCAGCTTAGTAGTGGGACTAGCGGGAGGGCCTGGAGAGCAGTACTTC. Translating it yields CASSLVVGLAGGPGEQYF.

The rearrangement joins TRBV9 to TRBJ2-2, with D possibly TRBD1 on 6 matching bases. This CDR3 region has 16 residues. CDR1 and CDR2 from the germline V gene are SGDLS and YYNGEE. The germline V and J ends were trimmed by 2 bases and 3 bases, with 14 bases remaining between them. The CDR3 spells CASSVRGISDTGELFF. The CDR3 coding sequence is TGTGCCAGCAGCGTGAGGGGGATTTCAGACACCGGGGAGCTGTTTTTT.

The J gene is TRBJ2-7, the V gene TRBV7-2; 11 nucleotides agree with TRBD2. Germline CDR1 reads SGHTA; CDR2 reads FQGNSA. V lost 0 bases, J lost 3 bases, and 7 bases stayed unmatched. CDR3 length: 17 residues. This chain's CDR3 is CASSLAASGGQNYEQYF. CDR3 DNA sequence: TGTGCCAGCAGCTTAGCCGCTAGCGGGGGGCAAAACTACGAGCAGTACTTC.

The chain recombines TRBV5-1 with TRBJ1-5; a possible D gene is TRBD1 (5 bases). From germline, CDR1 is SGHRS and CDR2 YFSETQ. There are 15 residues in the CDR3. Trimming removed 4 bases at V and 3 bases at J, with 14 bases between. The CDR3: CASSLGPGINQPQHF. The CDR3 coding sequence is TGCGCCAGCAGCCTTGGGCCAGGGATCAATCAGCCCCAGCATTTT. Together with reference TRBV5-1 and TRBJ1-5, the CDR3 gives the full variable domain: KAGVTQTPRYLIKTRGQQVTLSCSPISGHRSVSWYQQTPGQGLQFLFEYFSETQRNKGNFPGRFSGRQFSNSRSEMNVSTLELGDSALYLCASSLGPGINQPQHFGDGTRLSIL.

The V and J genes are TRBV7-2 and TRBJ1-5; D not certain. Between the trimmed V and J ends, which lost 1 base and 0 bases, there was a span of 7 bases. This CDR3 is built from 15 residues. Germline V lookup: CDR1 SGHTA, CDR2 FQGNSA. In DNA, the CDR3 is TGTGCCAGCAGCTTAGTCCGGGGTAGCAATCAGCCCCAGCATTTT. This codes for CASSLVRGSNQPQHF.

This clone occurred a few times. The chain employs TRBV19 and TRBJ2-2; 7 nucleotides align to TRBD2. Germline V gene data show CDR1 as LNHDA and CDR2 as SQIVND (reference sequence). This CDR3 is 16 amino acids long. V lost 4 bases to trimming and J lost 3 bases; unmatched junction nucleotides: 8. The DNA for the CDR3 is TGTGCCAGTAGTAGAATTCGGGAGGTATACACCGGGGAGCTGTTTTTT. Its protein product is CASSRIREVYTGELFF.

This clone was detected only a few times. The chain has TRBV3-1 (or the pseudogene TRBV3-2) and TRBJ1-6; 7 nucleotides line up with TRBD1. The CDR3 is 15 residues long. Looked up from germline, CDR1 is LGHDT and CDR2 is YNNKEL (reference sequence). J lost 6 bases, V lost 4 bases, and 6 bases had no gene match. The CDR3 DNA reads as TGTGCCAGCAGCCGCCAGACAGGGAGTAATTCACCCCTCCACTTT. It specifies CASSRQTGSNSPLHF.

This chain connects TRBV6-2 or TRBV6-3 to TRBJ2-5, with 7 bases that match TRBD2. The V gene end was trimmed by 6 bases and the J gene end by 4 bases; junction bases not matched to a gene: 14. The CDR3 runs 16 residues. Germline V lookup: CDR1 MNHEY, CDR2 SVGEGT. In DNA, the CDR3 is TGTGCCAGCAGCCCTCGCTCGGCGGGAGTGAGAGAGACCCAGTACTTC. Amino acids: CASSPRSAGVRETQYF.

The CDR3 reads CASSLTGGGLGSTDTQYF. CDR3 bases: TGTGCCAGCAGCTTAACCGGAGGGGGCTTGGGTAGCACAGATACGCAGTATTTT. The rearrangement joins TRBV7-3 to TRBJ2-3; D is possibly TRBD1 (7 bases). Deletions cut 0 bases from V and 0 bases from J, with 16 bases between. Germline CDR1 and CDR2: SGHTA and FQGTGA. The CDR3 is made up of 18 amino acids. The whole variable domain, filled in from reference TRBV7-3 and TRBJ2-3, reads GAGVSQTPSNKVTEKGKYVELRCDPISGHTALYWYRQSLGQGPEFLIYFQGTGAADDSGLPNDRFFAVRPEGSVSTLKIQRTERGDSAVYLCASSLTGGGLGSTDTQYFGPGTRLTVL.

CDR3 nucleotides: TGTGCCAGCAGCCCCACCACTAGAACTGAAGCTTTCTTT. Encoded protein: CASSPTTRTEAFF. The chain couples TRBV9 to TRBJ1-1; D not certain. Germline CDR1 and CDR2: SGDLS and YYNGEE. Deletions cut 4 bases from V and 5 bases from J, with 12 bases between. This CDR3 has 13 residues.

The chain carries TRBV5-1 and TRBJ1-1; 10 bases fit TRBD1. With V trimmed by 4 bases and J by 3 bases, 6 bases remained unmatched. CDR3 size: 15 residues. Germline CDR1 is SGHRS and CDR2 is YFSETQ. CDR3 nucleotides: TGCGCCAGCAGCGAGGAGACAGGGGGCTACACTGAAGCTTTCTTT. Translated: CASSEETGGYTEAFF.

J is TRBJ1-2 and V is TRBV5-1; no definite D call. Trimming took 5 bases from V and 4 from J, leaving 15 bases between them. Germline V gene sequence: CDR1 SGHRS, CDR2 YFSETQ. CDR3 size: 14 residues. CDR3 nucleotides: TGCGCCAGCAGTCCCGGGGAGGCGCGCTATGGCTACACCTTC. Translation: CASSPGEARYGYTF.

This clone came up once. The chain carries TRBV7-9 and TRBJ2-5, with a possible D match to TRBD1 (6 bases). CDR1 is SEHNR, CDR2 FQNEAQ, per germline (reference sequence). The CDR3 is 18 amino acids. Trimming stripped 5 bases from V and 0 bases from J, with 22 bases between. For the CDR3, the DNA is TGTGCCAGCAGCATTCGGACAGTCTCTTCATCTTACCAAGAGACCCAGTACTTC. Protein sequence: CASSIRTVSSSYQETQYF. Full variable domain (rest looked up from reference TRBV7-9 and TRBJ2-5): DTGVSQNPRHKITKRGQNVTFRCDPISEHNRLYWYRQTLGQGPEFLTYFQNEAQLEKSRLLSDRFSAERPKGSFSTLEIQRTEQGDSAMYLCASSIRTVSSSYQETQYFGPGTRLLVL.

The chain carries TRBV15 and TRBJ2-7; tentatively, D is TRBD1 (5 bases). The germline gives CDR1 LNHNV, CDR2 YYDKDF (reference sequence). This CDR3 spans 13 amino acids. V was shortened by 4 bases and J by 3 bases, with 10 bases between the two germline ends. The CDR3 is CATSKGRDYEQYF. In nucleotides, the CDR3 is TGTGCCACCAGCAAGGGCAGGGACTACGAGCAGTACTTC.

The chain has TRBV20-1 and TRBJ2-1, with D uncertain. The V gene lost 7 bases and the J gene lost 9 bases, with 13 bases spanning the gap. Germline lookup yields CDR1 DFQATT and CDR2 SNEGSKA (reference sequence). CDR3 length: 11 amino acids. The CDR3 bases are TGCAGTGGCGAGTACCGCCCTGAGCAGTTCTTC. Translated, it gives CSGEYRPEQFF.

This chain links TRBV4-2 with TRBJ1-2; 10 bases are shared with TRBD1. Germline values: CDR1 LGHNA, CDR2 YNFKEQ. CDR3 length: 16 amino acids. V shed 4 bases, J shed 4 bases, and the junction held 9 bases outside the gene matches. In DNA, the CDR3 is TGTGCCAGCAGCCCGCGGGACAGGGGTTATGGCTATGGCTACACCTTC. This sequence encodes CASSPRDRGYGYGYTF.

This clone was recorded only once. The rearrangement joins TRBV7-2 to TRBJ2-3; D might be TRBD2 (6 bases). The CDR3 runs to 14 residues. The germline V gene has CDR1 SGHTA and CDR2 FQGNSA. Trimming cost V 2 bases and J 3 bases, with 9 bases left between them. CDR3 amino acids: CASSLMEGTDTQYF. CDR3 nucleotide sequence: TGTGCCAGCAGCTTAATGGAGGGAACAGATACGCAGTATTTT.

The rearrangement uses TRBV18 and TRBJ2-1, with 15 positions matching TRBD2. The trim removed 3 bases at V and 6 bases at J, leaving 12 bases unmatched. The CDR3 totals 19 residues. Looked up from germline, CDR1 is KGHSH and CDR2 is LQKENI. CDR3 loop: CASSPSGLAGGPSGNEQFF. The CDR3 nucleotides are TGTGCCAGCTCACCCTCCGGACTAGCGGGGGGGCCTTCGGGCAATGAGCAGTTCTTC.